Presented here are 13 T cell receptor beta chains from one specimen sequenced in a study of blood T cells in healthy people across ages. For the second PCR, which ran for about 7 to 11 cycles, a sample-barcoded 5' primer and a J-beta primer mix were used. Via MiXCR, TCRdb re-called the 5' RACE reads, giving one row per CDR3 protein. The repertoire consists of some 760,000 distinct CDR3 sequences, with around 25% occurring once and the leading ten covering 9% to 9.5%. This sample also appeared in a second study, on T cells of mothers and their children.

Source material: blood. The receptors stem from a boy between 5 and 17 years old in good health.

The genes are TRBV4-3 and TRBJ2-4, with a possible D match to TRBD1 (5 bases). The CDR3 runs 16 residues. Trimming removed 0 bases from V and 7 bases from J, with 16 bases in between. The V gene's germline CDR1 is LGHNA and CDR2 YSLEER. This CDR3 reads CASSQDLGQGGNIQYF. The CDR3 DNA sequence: TGCGCCAGCAGCCAAGATCTTGGGCAGGGTGGGAACATTCAGTACTTC.

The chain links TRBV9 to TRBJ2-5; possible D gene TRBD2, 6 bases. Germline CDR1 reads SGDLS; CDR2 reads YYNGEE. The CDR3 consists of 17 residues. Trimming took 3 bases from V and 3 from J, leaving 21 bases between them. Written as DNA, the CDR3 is TGTGCCAGCAGCGCGGGCGGGACTCCCCGAGGCAAAGAGACCCAGTACTTC. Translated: CASSAGGTPRGKETQYF.

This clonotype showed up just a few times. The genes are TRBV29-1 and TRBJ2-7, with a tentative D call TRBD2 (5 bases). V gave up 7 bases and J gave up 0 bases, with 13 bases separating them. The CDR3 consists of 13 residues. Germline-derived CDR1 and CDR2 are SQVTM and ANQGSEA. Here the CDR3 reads CSALRTASYEQYF. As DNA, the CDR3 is TGCAGCGCCCTACGGACTGCCTCCTACGAGCAGTACTTC.

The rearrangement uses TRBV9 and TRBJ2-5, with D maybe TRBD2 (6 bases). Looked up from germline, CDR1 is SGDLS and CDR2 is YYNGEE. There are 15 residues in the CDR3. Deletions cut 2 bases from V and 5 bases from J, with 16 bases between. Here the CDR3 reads CASSVSREVWETQYF. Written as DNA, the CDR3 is TGTGCCAGCAGCGTTTCCAGGGAGGTTTGGGAGACCCAGTACTTC.

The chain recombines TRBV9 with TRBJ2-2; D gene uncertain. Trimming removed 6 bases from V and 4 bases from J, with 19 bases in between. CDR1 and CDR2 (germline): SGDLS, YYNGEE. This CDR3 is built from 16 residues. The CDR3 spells CASTPYRSSPTGELFF. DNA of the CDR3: TGTGCCAGCACCCCCTATAGGTCCAGTCCCACCGGGGAGCTGTTTTTT. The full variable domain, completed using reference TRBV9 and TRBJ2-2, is DSGVTQTPKHLITATGQRVTLRCSPRSGDLSVYWYQQSLDQGLQFLIQYYNGEERAKGNILERFSAQQFPDLHSELNLSSLELGDSALYFCASTPYRSSPTGELFFGEGSRLTVL.

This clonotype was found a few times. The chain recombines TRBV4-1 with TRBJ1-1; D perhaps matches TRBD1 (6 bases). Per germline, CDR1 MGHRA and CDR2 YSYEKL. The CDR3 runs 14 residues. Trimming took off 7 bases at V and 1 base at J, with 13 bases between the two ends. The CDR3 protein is CASTHGTRNTEAFF. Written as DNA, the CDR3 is TGCGCCAGCACCCACGGGACAAGGAACACTGAAGCTTTCTTT.

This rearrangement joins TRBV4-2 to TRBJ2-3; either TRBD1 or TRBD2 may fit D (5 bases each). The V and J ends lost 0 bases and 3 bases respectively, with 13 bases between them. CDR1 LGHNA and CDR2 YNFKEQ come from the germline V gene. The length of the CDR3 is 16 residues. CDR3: CASSQDASEGTDTQYF. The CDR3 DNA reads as TGTGCCAGCAGCCAAGATGCGAGCGAGGGGACAGATACGCAGTATTTT.

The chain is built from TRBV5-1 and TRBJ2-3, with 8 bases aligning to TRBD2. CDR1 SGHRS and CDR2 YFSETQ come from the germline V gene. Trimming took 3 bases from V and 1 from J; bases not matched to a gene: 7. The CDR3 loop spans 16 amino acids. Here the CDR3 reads CASSSFSGMGTDTQYF. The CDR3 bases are TGCGCCAGCAGCTCGTTTAGCGGGATGGGCACAGATACGCAGTATTTT.

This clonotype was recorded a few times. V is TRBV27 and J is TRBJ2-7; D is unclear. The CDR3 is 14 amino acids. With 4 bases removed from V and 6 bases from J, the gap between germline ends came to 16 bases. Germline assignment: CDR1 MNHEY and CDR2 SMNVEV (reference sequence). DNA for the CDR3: TGTGCCAGCAGTTCGGGCTCTTCCGGGCCCGAGCAGTACTTC. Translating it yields CASSSGSSGPEQYF.

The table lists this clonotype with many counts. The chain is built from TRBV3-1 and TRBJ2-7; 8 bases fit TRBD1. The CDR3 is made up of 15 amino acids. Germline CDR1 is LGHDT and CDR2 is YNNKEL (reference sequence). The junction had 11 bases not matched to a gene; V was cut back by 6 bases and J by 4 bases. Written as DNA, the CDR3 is TGTGCCAGCAGTTCTCGTGGACAGGGTGGGTACGAGCAGTACTTC. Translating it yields CASSSRGQGGYEQYF.

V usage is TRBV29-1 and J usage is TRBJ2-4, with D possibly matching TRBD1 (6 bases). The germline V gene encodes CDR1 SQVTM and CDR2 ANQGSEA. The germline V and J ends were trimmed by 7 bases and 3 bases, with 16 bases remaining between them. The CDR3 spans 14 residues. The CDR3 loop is CSAYTGSGKNIQYF. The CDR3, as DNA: TGCAGCGCCTATACAGGGAGTGGCAAAAACATTCAGTACTTC.

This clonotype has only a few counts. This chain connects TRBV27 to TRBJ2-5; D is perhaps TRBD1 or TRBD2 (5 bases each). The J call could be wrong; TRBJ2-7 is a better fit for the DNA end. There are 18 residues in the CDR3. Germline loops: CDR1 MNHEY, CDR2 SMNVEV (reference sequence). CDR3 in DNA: TGTGCCAGCAGCCCAAAGGGACGTAAAACCCTGGGGCCCTACGAGCAGTACTTC. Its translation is CASSPKGRKTLGPYEQYF.

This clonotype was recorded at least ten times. The DNA of the CDR3 is TGCAGCTCCTACACAGATACGCAGTATTTT. Its protein product is CSSYTDTQYF. The V gene is TRBV29-1, the J gene TRBJ2-3; D unresolved. In germline, CDR1 is SQVTM, CDR2 ANQGSEA. The CDR3 is 10 amino acids. Between the trimmed V and J ends, which lost 8 bases and 2 bases, there was a span of 5 bases.